This passage covers 16 T cell receptor beta chains from one sample sequenced in a study of T-cell memory formation after mild COVID-19. Each CDR3 protein gets one entry after TCRdb re-called the 5' RACE reads with MiXCR. This table holds tens of thousands of distinct CDR3 sequences, approximately 12% found once. The sequenced sample consisted of PBMCs or a T cell subset sorted from them (not recorded which). The origin of the receptors is an adult woman who had mild COVID-19 (a few samples of this study predate the infection). Cell type and time point are not known.

In its sample, this clonotype was seen many times. The chain carries TRBV5-6 and TRBJ1-2; weak D call: TRBD1 (5 bases). Germline CDR1 reads SGHDT; CDR2 reads YYEEEE. V dropped 0 bases and J dropped 4 bases, with 10 bases sitting between them. This CDR3 has 14 residues. CDR3 region: CASSLDVQGYGYTF. CDR3 nucleotide sequence: TGTGCCAGCAGCTTGGACGTCCAGGGCTATGGCTACACCTTC.

This clonotype was detected many times. The V call is TRBV18, the J call TRBJ1-5, with D possibly matching TRBD1 (5 bases). Trimming shortened V by 0 bases and J by 9 bases, and 15 bases separated the two germline ends. The length of the CDR3 is 15 residues. Germline CDR1 is KGHSH and CDR2 is LQKENI. CDR3 amino acids: CASSPPGTQGPPQHF. DNA for the CDR3: TGTGCCAGCTCACCACCGGGTACTCAGGGTCCGCCCCAGCATTTT.

This clonotype was counted ten times or more. This sequence joins TRBV29-1 and TRBJ2-3, with D hard to call. Germline CDR1 and CDR2: SQVTM and ANQGSEA. V was cut by 5 bases and J by 9 bases, with 12 bases left in between. The CDR3 is made up of 11 amino acids. CDR3 bases: TGCAGCGTTCCGGTTTCTTCAACGCAGTATTTT. Amino acid sequence: CSVPVSSTQYF.

This clonotype was counted ten times or more. The chain has TRBV20-1 and TRBJ2-7; D may be TRBD2 (6 bases). The CDR3 totals 16 residues. The germline V and J ends were trimmed by 6 bases and 6 bases, with 27 bases remaining between them. The V gene's germline CDR1 is DFQATT and CDR2 SNEGSKA (reference sequence). CDR3 coding DNA: TGCAGTGCAAGACCAGCCGGGACTTCGACTTTGGGCGAGCAGTACTTC. This encodes CSARPAGTSTLGEQYF.

This clonotype was picked up many times. This chain links TRBV20-1 with TRBJ2-3, with 9 bases that match TRBD1. V shed 1 base, J shed 3 bases, and the junction held 11 bases outside the gene matches. The CDR3 contains 17 residues. Looked up from germline, CDR1 is DFQATT and CDR2 is SNEGSKA (reference sequence). The CDR3 sequence is CSARGLTGQGRTDTQYF. The CDR3 DNA reads TGCAGTGCTAGAGGTCTGACGGGACAGGGTAGGACAGATACGCAGTATTTT.

This clonotype was seen at least ten times. The V gene is TRBV7-3, the J gene TRBJ2-7, with 9 positions matching TRBD1. The V segment lost 4 bases and the J segment 5 bases; nucleotides outside the gene matches: 3. CDR1 is SGHTA and CDR2 is FQGTGA in the germline V gene. This CDR3 is built from 13 residues. This CDR3 reads CASSSGQGDEQYF. The CDR3 DNA follows: TGTGCCAGCAGCTCGGGACAGGGAGACGAGCAGTACTTC.

This clonotype was observed many times. V gene TRBV20-1 combines with J gene TRBJ2-7; D may be TRBD1 (6 bases). Trimming cost V 2 bases and J 2 bases, with 19 bases left between them. This CDR3 comprises 16 residues. The germline CDR1 and CDR2 sequences are DFQATT and SNEGSKA (reference sequence). The CDR3: CSARSMEGGKTYEQYF. Written as DNA, the CDR3 is TGCAGTGCTAGATCCATGGAAGGGGGAAAGACCTACGAGCAGTACTTC.

By its share, this clonotype is medium-sized. The rearrangement joins TRBV12-3 or TRBV12-4 to TRBJ1-1, with 9 nucleotides matching TRBD1. This CDR3 region has 16 residues. V shed 6 bases, J shed 3 bases, and the junction held 11 bases outside the gene matches. CDR3 coding DNA: TGTGCCAGCAGCCTGGCTCTAGGACAGGGGTACACTGAAGCTTTCTTT. Translated: CASSLALGQGYTEAFF.

In its sample, this clonotype was seen many times. CDR3 in amino acids: CASSFQATNEQFF. DNA of the CDR3: TGTGCCAGCAGCTTTCAGGCTACGAATGAGCAGTTCTTC. This chain uses TRBV5-4 with TRBJ2-1; no firm D call. Trimming shortened V by 2 bases and J by 7 bases, and 10 bases separated the two germline ends. The germline CDR1 and CDR2 sequences are SGHNT and YYREEE (reference sequence). The CDR3 has 13 amino acids. The full variable domain, its missing parts supplied by reference TRBV5-4 and TRBJ2-1, is ETGVTQSPTHLIKTRGQQVTLRCSSQSGHNTVSWYQQALGQGPQFIFQYYREEENGRGNFPPRFSGLQFPNYSSELNVNALELDDSALYLCASSFQATNEQFFGPGTRLTVL.

This chain connects TRBV6-6 to TRBJ2-2, with TRBD2 matching 10 bases. V lost 6 bases and J lost 4; bases outside the gene matches: 5. From germline, CDR1 is MNHNY and CDR2 SVGAGI (reference sequence). The length of the CDR3 is 15 residues. In DNA, the CDR3 is TGTGCCAGCAGAGAGCTAGCGGGGGCCACCGGGGAGCTGTTTTTT. Translating gives CASRELAGATGELFF.

This clonotype has ten or more counts. The V and J genes are TRBV7-2 and TRBJ2-3; D call uncertain. Deletions cut 4 bases from V and 0 bases from J, with 8 bases between. This CDR3 is built from 14 residues. The V gene's germline CDR1 is SGHTA and CDR2 FQGNSA. The CDR3: CASSSAASTDTQYF. The CDR3 DNA sequence: TGTGCCAGCAGCTCCGCGGCTAGCACAGATACGCAGTATTTT.

The table lists this clonotype with many counts. The junction departs from germline at one end; a sequencing error may be responsible. The chain links TRBV20-1 to TRBJ2-2; D is ambiguous. Germline CDR1 is DFQATT and CDR2 is SNEGSKA (reference sequence). The CDR3 sequence is 12 residues long. Here the CDR3 reads CGLKTNTGELFF. As DNA, the CDR3 is TGTGGGTTGAAGACGAACACCGGGGAGCTGTTTTTT.

This clonotype has at least ten counts. This chain links TRBV7-3 with TRBJ2-1, with 8 bases aligning to TRBD2. The CDR3 runs 15 residues. Trimming removed 2 bases from V and 6 bases from J; junction bases left unmatched: 6. CDR1 is SGHTA, CDR2 FQGTGA, per germline. For the CDR3, the DNA is TGTGCCAGCAGCTTAGGCGGGGGGCTCCCCAATGAGCAGTTCTTC. Its protein is CASSLGGGLPNEQFF. Full variable domain (remainder filled in from reference TRBV7-3 and TRBJ2-1): GAGVSQTPSNKVTEKGKYVELRCDPISGHTALYWYRQSLGQGPEFLIYFQGTGAADDSGLPNDRFFAVRPEGSVSTLKIQRTERGDSAVYLCASSLGGGLPNEQFFGPGTRLTVL.

This clonotype has ten or more counts. The chain has TRBV7-9 and TRBJ2-1; 7 bases line up with TRBD1. This CDR3 has 16 amino acids. CDR1 is SEHNR and CDR2 is FQNEAQ in the germline V gene (reference sequence). Unmatched junction bases numbered 13, after V lost 4 bases and J lost 7 bases. The CDR3 reads CASSSLRQGIENEQFF. CDR3 nucleotides: TGTGCCAGCAGCTCACTTCGACAGGGTATTGAGAATGAGCAGTTCTTC.

This clonotype was recorded at least ten times. The chain employs TRBV10-3 and TRBJ1-1; D might be TRBD1 (5 bases). Trimming stripped 2 bases from V and 4 bases from J, with 11 bases between. The CDR3 sequence is 14 residues long. CDR1 is ENHRY and CDR2 is SYGVKD in the germline V gene. The CDR3 loop is CAISEQGSSTEAFF. The DNA of the CDR3 is TGTGCCATCAGTGAGCAGGGAAGTAGCACTGAAGCTTTCTTT.

This clonotype was counted many times. This chain uses TRBV20-1 with TRBJ2-1, with 9 bases matching TRBD2. Germline V gene sequence: CDR1 DFQATT, CDR2 SNEGSKA (reference sequence). Unmatched junction bases numbered 14, after V lost 2 bases and J lost 9 bases. The CDR3 totals 16 residues. The CDR3: CSARSPSGERGGEQFF. The DNA for the CDR3 is TGCAGTGCTAGAAGTCCTAGCGGGGAAAGGGGAGGTGAGCAGTTCTTC.